These 2 T cell receptor beta chains were sequenced from one sample in a study of monozygotic twins with inflammatory bowel disease. TCRdb reprocessed the 5' RACE reads; each CDR3 protein has one entry and no DNA is given. The listing records 210,000 or so distinct CDR3 sequences. Sequencing used blood. Receptors were obtained from a human donor with ulcerative colitis or Crohn's disease, or a healthy co-twin of an affected twin (not recorded which).

J is TRBJ2-3 and V is TRBV18; no DNA is available, so the TRBD2 call from TCRdb remains unchecked. CDR1 and CDR2 (germline): KGHSH, LQKENI. The CDR3 length is 14 residues. The CDR3 sequence: CASSPLAETDTQYF.

This chain links TRBV7-2 with TRBJ2-7. The CDR3 length is 11 residues. CDR1 is SGHTA and CDR2 is FQGNSA in the germline V gene. The CDR3 loop reads CASSNYLEQYF.